A single sample gave rise to the 29 T cell receptor beta chains below, sequenced in a study of glioma-infiltrating T cells. Amplification of TCR alpha and beta CDR3 regions from RNA used iRepertoire nested multiplex PCR. One entry per CDR3 protein, called by TCRdb with MiXCR from the multiplex PCR reads. The top ten clones hold roughly 29% of a sample with around 130,000 distinct CDR3 sequences, around 25% of them seen once. Sequencing was performed on glioma tissue, nonneoplastic brain tissue, or PBMCs (not recorded which). Every receptor here comes from a human donor with low-grade glioma or glioblastoma, undergoing nonglioma brain surgery, or in good health (not recorded which).

The sample holds a few counts of this clonotype. CDR3 residues: CATSERQGGNQPQHF. The CDR3, as DNA: TGTGCCACCAGTGAGCGACAGGGTGGCAATCAGCCCCAGCATTTT. The J gene is TRBJ1-5, the V gene TRBV24-1; TRBD1 matches 7 bases. Germline CDR1 KGHDR, CDR2 SFDVKD. The CDR3 is 15 amino acids. Trimming removed 4 bases from V and 2 bases from J; junction bases left unmatched: 4.

Many counts were recorded for this clonotype. The chain has TRBV15 and TRBJ2-1; unclear D gene. Germline lookup yields CDR1 LNHNV and CDR2 YYDKDF (reference sequence). CDR3 length: 13 residues. Trimming pared 1 base from V and 9 bases from J, leaving 10 bases between. The CDR3 spells CATSRGPYPEQFF. The CDR3 region has the DNA TGTGCCACCAGCAGAGGGCCCTACCCTGAGCAGTTCTTC.

Worth noting for this clonotype: This could be a read error, since a much larger clone is one nucleotide away. This rearrangement joins TRBV27 to TRBJ2-1; TRBD2 aligns across 7 bases. Germline-derived CDR1 and CDR2 are MNHEY and SMNVEV (reference sequence). This CDR3 has 14 amino acids. Here the CDR3 reads CASRPTSPYDEQFF. Written as DNA, the CDR3 is TGTGCCAGCAGGCCGACTAGCCCCTACGATGAGCAGTTCTTC.

The gene calls are TRBV7-9 and TRBJ1-2, with D unresolved. The germline V and J ends were trimmed by 5 bases and 5 bases, with 12 bases remaining between them. This CDR3 spans 13 amino acids. Germline V gives CDR1 SEHNR, CDR2 FQNEAQ (reference sequence). This chain's CDR3 is CASSLRIGYGYTF. The CDR3 DNA is TGTGCCAGCAGCCTTAGGATTGGGTATGGCTACACCTTC.

CDR3 nucleotides: TGTGCCAGCAGCCAGGATTATGGGGTCGGCTATGGCTACACCTTC. Its protein product is CASSQDYGVGYGYTF. The chain couples TRBV4-2 to TRBJ1-2; no definite D call. V was clipped by 3 bases and J by 4 bases, with 15 bases between them. The germline V gene encodes CDR1 LGHNA and CDR2 YNFKEQ. CDR3 size: 15 residues.

This chain links TRBV20-1 with TRBJ2-3; no clear D gene. Germline V CDR1 and CDR2: DFQATT, SNEGSKA (reference sequence). The CDR3 is 10 amino acids. CDR3 sequence (DNA): TGCAGCGTTGTTCCTGAGCGGCAGTATTTT. As protein: CSVVPERQYF.

This clonotype was counted between two and nine times. The chain couples TRBV28 to TRBJ1-4, with 7 bases lining up with TRBD1. The germline V gene has CDR1 MDHEN and CDR2 SYDVKM. V was clipped by 5 bases and J by 0 bases; unmatched bases: 3. The CDR3 has 15 residues. The CDR3 reads CASSLDRATNEKLFF. CDR3 nucleotide sequence: TGTGCCAGCAGTCTCGACAGGGCAACTAATGAAAAACTGTTTTTT.

Only a few counts were recorded for this clonotype. The chain is built from TRBV20-1 and TRBJ2-1, with TRBD1 identical over 7 bases. V trimming: 4 bases; J trimming: 4 bases; junction bases outside the gene matches: 7. Per germline, CDR1 DFQATT and CDR2 SNEGSKA (reference sequence). The CDR3 totals 14 residues. CDR3 nucleotides: TGCAGTGCTAATTCCGGGACAGTATACAATGAGCAGTTCTTC. Residues: CSANSGTVYNEQFF.

The CDR3 spells CASSLRVEDTEAFF. CDR3 nucleotides: TGTGCCAGCAGTTTGAGGGTGGAGGACACTGAAGCTTTCTTT. This chain connects TRBV28 to TRBJ1-1; D uncertain. V shed 3 bases and J shed 3 bases, with 11 bases lying between them. The CDR3 has 14 amino acids. CDR1 is MDHEN, CDR2 SYDVKM, per germline.

This clonotype has ten or more counts. J is TRBJ2-2 and V is TRBV12-3 or TRBV12-4; 8 bases match TRBD2. The CDR3 is 15 residues long. V lost 3 bases, J lost 11 bases, and 11 bases stayed unmatched. CDR3 nucleotides: TGTGCCAGCAGTTTCCCCTCTGAGCGGGGGCCCGAGCTGTTTTTT. Protein: CASSFPSERGPELFF.

The CDR3 protein is CASSLQAGGDWAQYF. The CDR3 DNA sequence: TGTGCCAGCAGTTTACAAGCGGGGGGGGATTGGGCCCAGTACTTC. V and J are TRBV27 and TRBJ2-5; 10 bases agree with TRBD2. Germline V gives CDR1 MNHEY, CDR2 SMNVEV (reference sequence). After removal of 2 bases from V and 9 bases from J, the junction contained 9 bases not matched to a gene. This CDR3 is built from 15 residues.

The J gene is TRBJ1-6, the V gene TRBV18, with a possible D match to TRBD1 (5 bases). Trimming left V 3 bases short and J 6 bases short, with 9 bases between. This CDR3 is 14 amino acids long. Germline V gene lookup returns CDR1 KGHSH and CDR2 LQKENI. This CDR3 reads CASSPGGSNSPLHF. The CDR3 nucleotides read TGTGCCAGCTCACCTGGGGGATCTAATTCACCCCTCCACTTT.

There are a few counts of this clonotype. This rearrangement joins TRBV7-6 to TRBJ1-1, with D uncertain. The CDR3 runs 16 residues. Germline V gives CDR1 SGHVS, CDR2 FNYEAQ. V lost 4 bases to trimming and J lost 0 bases, with 15 bases between them. This CDR3 is CASSSDRGVMNTEAFF. CDR3 DNA: TGTGCCAGCAGCTCTGACCGCGGGGTCATGAACACTGAAGCTTTCTTT.

Ten or more counts support this clonotype. The chain links TRBV28 to TRBJ2-3, with D unresolved. Trimming shortened V by 5 bases and J by 3 bases, and 6 bases separated the two germline ends. Looked up from germline, CDR1 is MDHEN and CDR2 is SYDVKM. The CDR3 sequence is 12 residues long. The chain's CDR3 is CASSPQTDTQYF. CDR3 DNA: TGTGCCAGCAGTCCGCAAACAGATACGCAGTATTTT.

The J gene is TRBJ2-3, the V gene TRBV19; maybe TRBD1 (8 bases). The length of the CDR3 is 16 residues. Trimming took 2 bases from V and 1 from J, leaving 13 bases between them. The germline V gene encodes CDR1 LNHDA and CDR2 SQIVND (reference sequence). Written as DNA, the CDR3 is TGTGCCAGTAGTATACGCACAGGGGGGGGCACAGATACGCAGTATTTT. Protein product: CASSIRTGGGTDTQYF.

This clonotype has ten or more counts. The V gene is TRBV20-1, the J gene TRBJ1-5, with D hard to call. The CDR3 loop spans 12 amino acids. Trimming took 0 bases from V and 10 from J, leaving 10 bases between them. Germline V gene lookup returns CDR1 DFQATT and CDR2 SNEGSKA (reference sequence). In DNA, the CDR3 is TGCAGTGCTAGAGATCTAGGGAGCCCCCAGCATTTT. It translates to CSARDLGSPQHF.

This clonotype showed up just a few times. This rearrangement joins TRBV12-3 or TRBV12-4 to TRBJ1-3, with D uncertain. Trimming pared 1 base from V and 2 bases from J, leaving 3 bases between. The CDR3 is 13 residues long. For the CDR3, the DNA is TGTGCCAGCAGTTTAGGAGCTGGAAACACCATATATTTT. Amino acid sequence: CASSLGAGNTIYF.

This clonotype has more than one count but fewer than ten. The chain couples TRBV18 to TRBJ1-1; TRBD1 matches 9 bases. Germline CDR1 KGHSH, CDR2 LQKENI. With V trimmed by 3 bases and J by 6 bases, 8 bases remained unmatched. The CDR3 consists of 15 residues. CDR3 sequence: CASSPPGQGAAEAFF. In DNA, the CDR3 is TGTGCCAGCTCACCTCCGGGACAGGGAGCCGCTGAAGCTTTCTTT.

The sample holds one count of this clonotype. The chain combines TRBV20-1 with TRBJ2-3; possible D gene TRBD2, 6 bases. The CDR3 length is 12 residues. CDR1 is DFQATT, CDR2 SNEGSKA, per germline (reference sequence). V lost 5 bases and J lost 0, with 6 bases in between. The CDR3 spells CSAGGSTDTQYF. The CDR3 nucleotides read TGCAGTGCTGGGGGGAGCACAGATACGCAGTATTTT.

A word on this clonotype: A much larger clone lies one base from this, so it may be a read error. This chain connects TRBV20-1 to TRBJ1-1; D remains ambiguous. The CDR3 contains 13 residues. CDR1 and CDR2 (germline): DFQATT, SNEGSKA (reference sequence). The V and J ends lost 1 base and 6 bases respectively, with 12 bases between them. This chain's CDR3 is CSARGSQESEAFF. In nucleotides, the CDR3 is TGCAGTGCTAGAGGAAGTCAGGAATCTGAAGCTTTCTTT.

This clonotype was seen more than once but under ten times. The rearrangement links TRBV7-9 to TRBJ2-3, with D unresolved. The CDR3 contains 12 residues. The ends were cut back, 5 bases at V and 5 bases at J, with 8 bases in the middle. CDR1 is SEHNR, CDR2 FQNEAQ, per germline (reference sequence). The CDR3 nucleotides read TGTGCCAGCAGCCATCTAGAAGATACGCAGTATTTT. Its translation is CASSHLEDTQYF.

The chain is built from TRBV2 and TRBJ1-2, with 7 bases lining up with TRBD1. CDR1 is SNHLY, CDR2 FYNNEI, per germline. The length of the CDR3 is 13 residues. V lost 4 bases and J lost 4; bases outside the gene matches: 3. CDR3 sequence reads: CASSGQGIYGYTF. CDR3 in DNA: TGTGCCAGCAGTGGACAGGGAATCTATGGCTACACCTTC.

This clonotype was detected ten times or more. This rearrangement joins TRBV28 to TRBJ2-3; 9 nucleotides line up with TRBD2. The CDR3 has 12 amino acids. With V trimmed by 1 base and J by 15 bases, 5 bases remained unmatched. The germline V gene has CDR1 MDHEN and CDR2 SYDVKM. DNA for the CDR3: TGTGCCAGCAGTTTATCGGGGACTAGCCAATATTTT. It translates to CASSLSGTSQYF.

This clonotype was seen a single time. The conserved final phenylalanine or tryptophan is absent from the CDR3, which likely points to a read error. The V call is TRBV29-1, the J call TRBJ2-3; 10 bases agree with TRBD2. The germline V gene has CDR1 SQVTM and CDR2 ANQGSEA. This CDR3 comprises 15 residues. V lost 3 bases and J lost 5; bases outside the gene matches: 8. CDR3 region: CSVDVAGGLRDTQYL. The CDR3 nucleotides read TGCAGCGTTGACGTAGCGGGGGGACTAAGAGATACGCAGTATCTT.

The rearrangement uses TRBV10-1 and TRBJ1-6; 7 positions agree with TRBD1. V lost 2 bases to trimming and J lost 10 bases; unmatched junction nucleotides: 2. Germline V gene lookup returns CDR1 WNHNN and CDR2 SYGVQD (reference sequence). CDR3 length: 13 amino acids. The CDR3 DNA is TGCGCCAGCAGTGAGGACAGGGAATCACCCCTCCACTTT. Translated, it gives CASSEDRESPLHF.

The chain links TRBV29-1 to TRBJ1-1, with D unclear. CDR1 and CDR2 from the germline V gene are SQVTM and ANQGSEA. The V end was cut by 3 bases, the J end by 7 bases, with 12 bases between. This CDR3 is built from 12 residues. The CDR3 nucleotides are TGCAGCGTTGAGACCATTGGCATTGAAGCTTTCTTT. This sequence encodes CSVETIGIEAFF.

The chain is built from TRBV27 and TRBJ2-1; D might be TRBD1 (5 bases). This CDR3 has 17 residues. Germline V gives CDR1 MNHEY, CDR2 SMNVEV (reference sequence). The V end was cut by 1 base, the J end by 1 base, with 14 bases between. The CDR3 protein is CASSLLVQGFSYNEQFF. CDR3 DNA: TGTGCCAGCAGTTTATTGGTCCAGGGTTTTTCCTACAATGAGCAGTTCTTC.

This chain links TRBV6-1 with TRBJ2-7; 11 positions agree with TRBD2. The CDR3 sequence is 14 residues long. CDR1 is MNHNS, CDR2 SASEGT, per germline. J gave up 2 bases and V 5 bases, and 2 bases lay outside the gene matches. In nucleotides, the CDR3 is TGTGCCAGCAGTACTAGCGGGGGAACCTACGAGCAGTACGTC. Protein sequence: CASSTSGGTYEQYV.

The chain is built from TRBV24-1 and TRBJ1-2; D is unresolved. In germline, CDR1 is KGHDR, CDR2 SFDVKD. V lost 6 bases and J lost 2, with 12 bases in between. This CDR3 contains 14 residues. The CDR3 protein is CATSTRRSNYGYTF. The CDR3 nucleotides are TGTGCCACCAGTACCCGTCGATCCAACTATGGCTACACCTTC.